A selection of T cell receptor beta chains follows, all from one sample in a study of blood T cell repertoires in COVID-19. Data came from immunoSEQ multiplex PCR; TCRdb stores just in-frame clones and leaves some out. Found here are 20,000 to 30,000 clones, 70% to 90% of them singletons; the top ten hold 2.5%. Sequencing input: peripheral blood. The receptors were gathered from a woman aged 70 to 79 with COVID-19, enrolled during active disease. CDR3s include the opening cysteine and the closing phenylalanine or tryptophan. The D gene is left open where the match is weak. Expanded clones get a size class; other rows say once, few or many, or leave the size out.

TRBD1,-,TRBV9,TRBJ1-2,CASSAGQPHGYTF,TGTGCCAGCAGCGCGGGACAGCCCCATGGCTACACCTTC
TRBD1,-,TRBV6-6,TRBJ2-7,CASRRQGIGAYEQYF,TGTGCCAGCAGACGACAGGGAATAGGGGCCTACGAGCAGTACTTC
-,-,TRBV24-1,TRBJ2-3,CATSGGDTQYF,TGTGCCACCAGTGGAGGGGATACGCAGTATTTT
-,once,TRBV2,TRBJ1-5,CASSEFRGLRQPQHF,TGTGCCAGCAGTGAATTCCGAGGGTTGCGACAGCCCCAGCATTTT
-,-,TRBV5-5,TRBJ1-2,CASSLGLLGYTF,TGTGCCAGCAGCTTGGGGTTACTGGGCTACACCTTC
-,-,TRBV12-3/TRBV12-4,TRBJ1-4,CASSLKQNEKLFF,TGTGCCAGCAGTTTAAAACAGAATGAAAAACTGTTTTTT
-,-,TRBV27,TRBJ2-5,CASSPERAYKEETQYF,TGTGCCAGCAGTCCCGAGAGGGCTTATAAAGAAGAGACCCAGTACTTC
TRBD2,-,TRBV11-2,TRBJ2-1,CASSIGFARGWYNEQFF,TGTGCCAGCAGCATCGGTTTTGCGCGGGGGTGGTACAATGAGCAGTTCTTC
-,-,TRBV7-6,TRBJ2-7,CASSLSQRYEQYF,TGTGCCAGCAGCTTAAGTCAGAGGTACGAGCAGTACTTC
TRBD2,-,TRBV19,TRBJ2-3,CASSPAASGRASDTQYF,TGTGCCAGTAGCCCGGCGGCTAGCGGGAGGGCGTCAGATACGCAGTATTTT
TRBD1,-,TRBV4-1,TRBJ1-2,CASSQGPRTGGADGYTF,TGCGCCAGCAGCCAAGGTCCGAGGACAGGGGGCGCGGACGGCTACACCTTC
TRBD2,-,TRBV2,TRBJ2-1,CASSEGLAGYNEQFF,TGTGCCAGCAGTGAGGGACTAGCAGGGTACAATGAGCAGTTCTTC
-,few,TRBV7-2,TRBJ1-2,CASSLGPTPTF,TGTGCCAGCAGCTTAGGCCCAACTCCCACCTTC
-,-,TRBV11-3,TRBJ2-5,CASSLATGETQYF,TGTGCCAGCAGCTTGGCAACAGGAGAGACCCAGTACTTC
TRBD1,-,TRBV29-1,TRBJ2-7,CSTRTGMANEQYF,TGCAGCACGAGGACAGGGATGGCCAACGAGCAGTACTTC
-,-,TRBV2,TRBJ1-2,CASSGLRPAQAYTF,TGTGCCAGCAGCGGTTTAAGGCCAGCCCAGGCCTACACCTTC
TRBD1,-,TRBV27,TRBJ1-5,CASSSGTGGINQPQHF,TGTGCCAGCAGTTCCGGGACAGGGGGAATCAATCAGCCCCAGCATTTT
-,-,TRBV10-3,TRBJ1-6,CAINELADSPLHF,TGTGCCATCAACGAACTCGCGGATTCACCCCTCCACTTT